The source of this TCR beta chain is a study of T cells after yellow fever vaccination. A single record per CDR3 protein comes from TCRdb applying MiXCR to the 5' RACE reads. The sample has over 300,000 distinct CDR3 sequences, roughly 3.5% seen once; the top ten hold 20% to 30%. This clonotype was counted a few times. No antigen is known for it. The CDR3 spans 14 residues. Trimming stripped 2 bases from V and 7 bases from J, with 12 bases between. General study results and limits: By day 5 rather than day 15, the secondary response had peaked, though it was weaker.

V is TRBV12-3 or TRBV12-4 and J is TRBJ2-1; D is undetermined. This clonotype was sampled from a young man who received the YFV17D yellow fever vaccine. The specimen comprised PBMCs, sampled on the day of the yellow fever booster vaccination. CDR3 sequence: CASSLTRQENEQFF. The CDR3 DNA reads as TGTGCCAGCAGTTTAACCCGCCAGGAGAATGAGCAGTTCTTC.